The 17 T cell receptor beta chains below were found in one sample sequenced in a study of blood T cell repertoires in COVID-19. Clones were sequenced by immunoSEQ multiplex PCR, and TCRdb holds only the in-frame ones, with some missing. This sample has over 300,000 clones, with almost 85% found just once. The sequenced material came from peripheral blood. These receptors came from a human donor in a cohort sampled during active COVID-19.

As for this clone: Other DNA sequences in this sample translate to the same CDR3. CDR3 sequence reads: CAWSVQNNEKLFF. CDR3 nucleotides: TGTGCCTGGAGTGTACAGAACAATGAAAAACTGTTTTTT. The rearrangement uses TRBV30 and TRBJ1-4; no definite D call. Looked up from germline, CDR1 is GTSNPN and CDR2 is SVGIG (reference sequence). The V end lost 0 bases, the J end lost 5 bases, and 7 bases lay between the germline ends. The CDR3 runs to 13 residues.

The chain has TRBV3-1 (or the pseudogene TRBV3-2) and TRBJ2-7; 8 bases align to TRBD2. This CDR3 has 16 residues. Germline CDR1 is LGHDT and CDR2 is YNNKEL (reference sequence). V lost 4 bases, J lost 0 bases, and 8 bases stayed unmatched. The CDR3 here is CASSLGGGLSSYEQYF. CDR3 DNA sequence: TGTGCCAGCAGCCTCGGGGGGGGACTTAGCTCCTACGAGCAGTACTTC.

The J gene is TRBJ1-1, the V gene TRBV29-1, with a possible D match to TRBD1 (6 bases). The CDR3 extends over 13 amino acids. The germline gives CDR1 SQVTM, CDR2 ANQGSEA. V dropped 1 base and J dropped 9 bases, with 15 bases sitting between them. The CDR3 DNA is TGCAGCGTTGAAGCCGCCGGGACAAGGAAAGCTTTCTTT. It is translated as CSVEAAGTRKAFF.

This chain uses TRBV27 with TRBJ2-7; tentatively, D is TRBD2 (6 bases). V was trimmed by 10 bases and J by 6 bases, leaving 16 bases between them. Germline CDR1 and CDR2: MNHEY and SMNVEV (reference sequence). The CDR3 has 12 amino acids. The CDR3 DNA sequence: TGTGCCACCAACCGGGCGGAGGGCGAGCAGTACTTC. This gives the protein CATNRAEGEQYF.

The gene calls are TRBV6-5 and TRBJ2-3, with D perhaps TRBD2 (7 bases). V lost 6 bases and J 1 base, leaving 14 bases between the germline ends. The CDR3 consists of 15 residues. Germline values: CDR1 MNHEY, CDR2 SVGAGI. The CDR3 bases are TGTGCCAGCAGCCTCCGGGGGGCTGGCACAGATACGCAGTATTTT. Its translation: CASSLRGAGTDTQYF.

CDR3 protein: CASSLQGYEQYF. The DNA for the CDR3 is TGTGCCAGCTCTTTGCAGGGCTACGAGCAGTACTTC. The chain carries TRBV27 and TRBJ2-7; TRBD1 is a possible D gene (5 bases). V lost 8 bases and J lost 3, with 11 bases in between. Germline assignment: CDR1 MNHEY and CDR2 SMNVEV (reference sequence). CDR3 size: 12 residues.

Here the CDR3 DNA reads TGTGCCAGCAGCATAGGGACAGATTCTAATGAAAAACTGTTTTTT. Its protein product is CASSIGTDSNEKLFF. The V gene is TRBV7-9, the J gene TRBJ1-4, with 7 bases lining up with TRBD1. Trimming removed 5 bases from V and 3 bases from J; junction bases left unmatched: 6. This CDR3 contains 15 residues. In germline, CDR1 is SEHNR, CDR2 FQNEAQ (reference sequence).

This clone was seen only a few times. The junction departs from the called germline gene at one end, perhaps through a read error. The chain recombines TRBV18 with TRBJ1-1; D ambiguous. In germline, CDR1 is KGHSH, CDR2 LQKENI. The CDR3 spans 13 residues. The CDR3, as DNA: TGTGCCAGCACACCGGGCGGGGACACTGAAGCTTTCTTT. Its protein is CASTPGGDTEAFF.

This clone was seen at least ten times. The CDR3 nucleotides are TGCGCCAGCAGCCAAGACAGGGGTGGACCTTTTGAGCAGTACTTC. As protein: CASSQDRGGPFEQYF. This chain links TRBV4-1 with TRBJ2-7; a possible D gene is TRBD1 (6 bases). From germline, CDR1 is MGHRA and CDR2 YSYEKL. The CDR3 consists of 15 residues. The V end was cut by 0 bases, the J end by 7 bases, with 16 bases between.

This clone was found once. The chain is built from TRBV7-3 and TRBJ2-5; 8 positions match TRBD2. V shed 1 base and J 5 bases; nucleotides not matched to a gene: 6. The CDR3 runs 15 residues. In germline, CDR1 is SGHTA, CDR2 FQGTGA. CDR3 protein: CASSLMAGGSETQYF. For the CDR3, the DNA is TGTGCCAGCAGCTTAATGGCGGGGGGATCGGAGACCCAGTACTTC. The variable domain in full, with the rest retrieved from reference TRBV7-3 and TRBJ2-5, is GAGVSQTPSNKVTEKGKYVELRCDPISGHTALYWYRQSLGQGPEFLIYFQGTGAADDSGLPNDRFFAVRPEGSVSTLKIQRTERGDSAVYLCASSLMAGGSETQYFGPGTRLLVL.

V is TRBV9 and J is TRBJ2-1; D is uncertain. Looked up from germline, CDR1 is SGDLS and CDR2 is YYNGEE. The CDR3 is 13 amino acids. Trimming removed 3 bases at V and 2 bases at J, with 6 bases between. The CDR3 loop reads CASSGDPYNEQFF. The DNA of the CDR3 is TGTGCCAGCAGCGGAGATCCCTACAATGAGCAGTTCTTC.

The rearrangement links TRBV27 to TRBJ2-3, with a tentative D call TRBD2 (6 bases). CDR3 length equals 14 residues. Germline V CDR1 and CDR2: MNHEY, SMNVEV (reference sequence). V was trimmed by 2 bases and J by 4 bases, leaving 10 bases between them. CDR3 sequence: CASSLAGYADTQYF. DNA for the CDR3: TGTGCCAGCAGTTTAGCGGGGTACGCAGATACGCAGTATTTT.

This sequence joins TRBV2 and TRBJ1-6; D is possibly TRBD1 (6 bases). The V and J ends lost 1 base and 7 bases respectively, with 14 bases between them. The germline V gene has CDR1 SNHLY and CDR2 FYNNEI. The CDR3 loop spans 16 amino acids. The CDR3 DNA sequence: TGTGCCAGCAGTGAAGGGTTCCAGGGGCGGAATTCACCCCTCCACTTT. It encodes CASSEGFQGRNSPLHF.

This clone appeared once. V is TRBV7-9 and J is TRBJ1-1; no reliable D call. Trimming left V 0 bases short and J 5 bases short, with 10 bases between. Germline CDR1 and CDR2: SEHNR and FQNEAQ (reference sequence). The CDR3 has 14 residues. The CDR3 sequence: CASSLARGETEAFF. The CDR3, as DNA: TGTGCCAGCAGCTTAGCACGGGGTGAAACTGAAGCTTTCTTT. Together with reference TRBV7-9 and TRBJ1-1, the CDR3 gives the full variable domain: DTGVSQNPRHKITKRGQNVTFRCDPISEHNRLYWYRQTLGQGPEFLTYFQNEAQLEKSRLLSDRFSAERPKGSFSTLEIQRTEQGDSAMYLCASSLARGETEAFFGQGTRLTVV.

This clone was seen just once. The chain joins TRBV5-1 to TRBJ2-2; 7 bases are a match to TRBD1. The CDR3 sequence is 15 residues long. The germline gives CDR1 SGHRS, CDR2 YFSETQ. Trimming at V came to 1 base and at J to 5 bases, leaving 5 bases not matched to a gene. The CDR3 spells CASSLRGGSTGELFF. CDR3 sequence (DNA): TGCGCCAGCAGCTTGAGAGGGGGCAGTACCGGGGAGCTGTTTTTT.

This chain joins TRBV5-1 and TRBJ1-1; tentatively, D is TRBD1 (5 bases). The CDR3 is made up of 15 amino acids. V shed 4 bases and J shed 1 base, with 14 bases lying between them. CDR1 is SGHRS, CDR2 YFSETQ, per germline. CDR3: CASSLSGTENTEAFF. The CDR3 DNA reads TGCGCCAGCAGCCTGAGCGGGACGGAGAACACTGAAGCTTTCTTT.

This clone was recorded only once. The chain has TRBV5-1 and TRBJ2-2; the D gene is possibly TRBD1 (6 bases). Germline assignment: CDR1 SGHRS and CDR2 YFSETQ. V dropped 0 bases and J dropped 5 bases, with 11 bases sitting between them. This CDR3 has 15 residues. The CDR3 DNA is TGCGCCAGCAGCTTGGCGGCGAGGGGGACCGGGGAGCTGTTTTTT. It translates to CASSLAARGTGELFF.